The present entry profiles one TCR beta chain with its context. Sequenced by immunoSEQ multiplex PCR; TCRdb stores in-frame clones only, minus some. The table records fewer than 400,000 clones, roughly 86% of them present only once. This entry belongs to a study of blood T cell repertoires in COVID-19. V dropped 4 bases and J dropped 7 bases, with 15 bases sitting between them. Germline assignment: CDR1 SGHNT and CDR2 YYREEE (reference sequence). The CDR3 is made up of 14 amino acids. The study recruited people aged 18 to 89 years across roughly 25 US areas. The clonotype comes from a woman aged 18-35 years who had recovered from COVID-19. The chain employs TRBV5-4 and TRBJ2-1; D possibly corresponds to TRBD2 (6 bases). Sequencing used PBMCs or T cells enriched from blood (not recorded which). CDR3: CASSPKRAGNEQFF. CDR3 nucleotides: TGTGCCAGCAGCCCGAAGCGGGCGGGGAATGAGCAGTTCTTC.